This T cell receptor beta chain stems from a study of T cells after yellow fever vaccination. Germline-derived CDR1 and CDR2 are SGHKS and YYEKEE (reference sequence). Germline trimming cut 4 bases from V and 3 bases from J; bases unmatched to any gene: 7. The CDR3 loop spans 15 amino acids. One entry per CDR3 protein results from TCRdb running MiXCR on the 5' RACE reads. The sample yields about 170,000 distinct CDR3 sequences, around 10% seen once. The TCR sequence derives from a man younger than 35 who received the YFV17D yellow fever vaccine. The gene calls are TRBV5-5 and TRBJ2-1, with TRBD1 identical over 7 bases. Sequenced material: CD8+ T cells sorted from PBMCs, taken 15 days after the yellow fever booster vaccination. The CDR3 is CASSLDRDLYNEQFF. Written as DNA, the CDR3 is TGTGCCAGCAGCCTAGACAGGGACCTCTACAATGAGCAGTTCTTC.